This T cell receptor (beta chain) derives from a study of vaccination and CD4 T cells after COVID-19. Study-wide points: Convalescent patients studied were relatively few, and early post-infection timepoints were absent.

Trimming removed 1 base from V and 7 bases from J, with 10 bases in between. Per germline, CDR1 MNHEY and CDR2 SVGEGT. The CDR3 consists of 13 residues. This clonotype was seen just once. Antigen: not known. TCRdb used MiXCR to reprocess the PCR reads, holding one entry per CDR3 protein. The sample holds approximately 29,000 distinct CDR3 sequences; 50% are singletons and the top ten take over 4.5%. Stated time point: late sampling 161 to 241 days after vaccination in a few convalescent patients. The chain is built from TRBV6-2 or TRBV6-3 and TRBJ2-5; D remains unclear. This TCR was sampled from a human donor who had recovered from COVID-19. The sequencing used CD4+ T cells from blood, collected about 7 months after SARS-CoV-2 vaccination. CDR3 DNA sequence: TGTGCCAGCAGTTACTATGGCGGCGCGACCCAGTACTTC. Translating gives CASSYYGGATQYF.